Below, 5 T cell receptor beta chains from the same sample are listed, as sequenced in a study of blood T cell repertoires in COVID-19. Profiling relied on immunoSEQ multiplex PCR, and the TCRdb table lists in-frame clones only, not all of them. The table includes 200,000 to 250,000 clones, about four fifths detected once. The specimen was PBMCs or T cells enriched from blood (not recorded which). These receptors came from a woman aged 55-69 years who had recovered from COVID-19.

The rearrangement uses TRBV6-5 and TRBJ1-2; 10 positions match TRBD1. The CDR3 has 16 amino acids. Germline trimming cut 2 bases from V and 3 bases from J; bases unmatched to any gene: 6. CDR1 is MNHEY, CDR2 SVGAGI, per germline. CDR3 DNA sequence: TGTGCCAGCAGTTACAACGACAGGGGGCGCGACTATGGCTACACCTTC. Translated: CASSYNDRGRDYGYTF.

The chain joins TRBV2 to TRBJ1-2; D ambiguous. Trimming shortened V by 7 bases and J by 0 bases, and 12 bases separated the two germline ends. Germline assignment: CDR1 SNHLY and CDR2 FYNNEI. This CDR3 region has 14 residues. For the CDR3, the DNA is TGTGCCAGCACCCCCGGGAGTCCTAACTATGGCTACACCTTC. Translation gives CASTPGSPNYGYTF. Drawing the rest from reference TRBV2 and TRBJ1-2, the complete variable domain is EPEVTQTPSHQVTQMGQEVILRCVPISNHLYFYWYRQILGQKVEFLVSFYNNEISEKSEIFDDQFSVERPDGSNFTLKIRSTKLEDSAMYFCASTPGSPNYGYTFGSGTRLTVV.

The gene calls are TRBV5-4 and TRBJ2-1; D possibly corresponds to TRBD2 (6 bases). This CDR3 has 15 amino acids. Trimming stripped 0 bases from V and 2 bases from J, with 9 bases between. The germline V gene encodes CDR1 SGHNT and CDR2 YYREEE (reference sequence). The DNA of the CDR3 is TGTGCCAGCAGCTTGGATAGCGGTCCCTACAATGAGCAGTTCTTC. Its protein product is CASSLDSGPYNEQFF.

This clone was counted only a few times. The chain links TRBV11-3 to TRBJ2-2; 8 nucleotides agree with TRBD2. V shed 5 bases, J shed 6 bases, and the junction held 8 bases outside the gene matches. This CDR3 has 15 amino acids. In germline, CDR1 is SGHNT, CDR2 YENEEA. CDR3 region: CASSPQRGRAGELFF. The CDR3 DNA is TGTGCCAGCAGCCCCCAGCGGGGGAGGGCCGGGGAGCTGTTTTTT. The whole variable domain, filled in from reference TRBV11-3 and TRBJ2-2, reads EAGVVQSPRYKIIEKKQPVAFWCNPISGHNTLYWYLQNLGQGPELLIRYENEEAVDDSQLPKDRFSAERLKGVDSTLKIQPAELGDSAVYLCASSPQRGRAGELFFGEGSRLTVL.

This clone was observed once. The gene calls are TRBV15 and TRBJ2-3; D not resolved. There are 17 residues in the CDR3. Germline CDR1 LNHNV, CDR2 YYDKDF (reference sequence). V lost 0 bases, J lost 4 bases, and 17 bases lay in between. The CDR3 spells CATSRDRNQEMADTQYF. The CDR3 DNA follows: TGTGCCACCAGCAGAGATCGTAACCAGGAAATGGCAGATACGCAGTATTTT.